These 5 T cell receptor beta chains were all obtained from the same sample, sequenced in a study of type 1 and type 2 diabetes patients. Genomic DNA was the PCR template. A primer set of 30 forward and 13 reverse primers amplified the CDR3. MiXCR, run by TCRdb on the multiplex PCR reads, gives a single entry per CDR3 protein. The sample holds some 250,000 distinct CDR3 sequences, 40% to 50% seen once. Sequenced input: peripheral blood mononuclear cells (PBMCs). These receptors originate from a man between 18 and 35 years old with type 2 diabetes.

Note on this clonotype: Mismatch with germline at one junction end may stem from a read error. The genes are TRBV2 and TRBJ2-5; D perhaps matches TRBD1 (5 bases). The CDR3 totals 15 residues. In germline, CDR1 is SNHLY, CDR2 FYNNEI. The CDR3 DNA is TGTGCCACCAGTGAAGTTTTGAACAGGCGGGAGACCCAGTACTTC. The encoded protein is CATSEVLNRRETQYF. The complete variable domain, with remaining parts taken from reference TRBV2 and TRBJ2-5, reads EPEVTQTPSHQVTQMGQEVILRCVPISNHLYFYWYRQILGQKVEFLVSFYNNEISEKSEIFDDQFSVERPDGSNFTLKIRSTKLEDSAMYFCATSEVLNRRETQYFGPGTRLLVL.

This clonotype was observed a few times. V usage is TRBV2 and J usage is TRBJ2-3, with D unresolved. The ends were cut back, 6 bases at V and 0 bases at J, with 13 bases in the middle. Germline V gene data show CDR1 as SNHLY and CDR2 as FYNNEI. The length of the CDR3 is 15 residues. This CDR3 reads CASSLSPASTDTQYF. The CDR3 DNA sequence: TGTGCCAGCAGCCTCTCCCCCGCCAGCACAGATACGCAGTATTTT.

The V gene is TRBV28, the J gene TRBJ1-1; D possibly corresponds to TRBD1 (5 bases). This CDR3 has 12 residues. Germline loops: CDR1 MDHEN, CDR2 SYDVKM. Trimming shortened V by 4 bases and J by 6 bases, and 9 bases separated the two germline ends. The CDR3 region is CASSSPTAEAFF. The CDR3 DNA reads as TGTGCCAGCAGTTCACCGACAGCTGAAGCTTTCTTT.

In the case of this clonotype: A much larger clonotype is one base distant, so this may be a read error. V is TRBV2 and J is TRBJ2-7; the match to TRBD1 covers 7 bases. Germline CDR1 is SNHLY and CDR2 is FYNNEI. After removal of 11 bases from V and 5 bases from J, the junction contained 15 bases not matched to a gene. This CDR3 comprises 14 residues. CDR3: CACHPDRSNHEQYF. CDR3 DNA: TGTGCCTGCCATCCGGACAGGAGCAACCACGAGCAGTACTTC. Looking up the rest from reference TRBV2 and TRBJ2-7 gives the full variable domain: EPEVTQTPSHQVTQMGQEVILRCVPISNHLYFYWYRQILGQKVEFLVSFYNNEISEKSEIFDDQFSVERPDGSNFTLKIRSTKLEDSAMYFCACHPDRSNHEQYFGPGTRLTVT.

The CDR3 region is CASSFELGAGEAFF. The CDR3 nucleotides read TGTGCCAGCAGTTTTGAGTTAGGGGCTGGTGAAGCTTTCTTT. The genes are TRBV12-3 or TRBV12-4 and TRBJ1-1; perhaps TRBD1 as D (5 bases). V lost 3 bases and J 7 bases, leaving 15 bases between the germline ends. The CDR3 covers 14 residues.